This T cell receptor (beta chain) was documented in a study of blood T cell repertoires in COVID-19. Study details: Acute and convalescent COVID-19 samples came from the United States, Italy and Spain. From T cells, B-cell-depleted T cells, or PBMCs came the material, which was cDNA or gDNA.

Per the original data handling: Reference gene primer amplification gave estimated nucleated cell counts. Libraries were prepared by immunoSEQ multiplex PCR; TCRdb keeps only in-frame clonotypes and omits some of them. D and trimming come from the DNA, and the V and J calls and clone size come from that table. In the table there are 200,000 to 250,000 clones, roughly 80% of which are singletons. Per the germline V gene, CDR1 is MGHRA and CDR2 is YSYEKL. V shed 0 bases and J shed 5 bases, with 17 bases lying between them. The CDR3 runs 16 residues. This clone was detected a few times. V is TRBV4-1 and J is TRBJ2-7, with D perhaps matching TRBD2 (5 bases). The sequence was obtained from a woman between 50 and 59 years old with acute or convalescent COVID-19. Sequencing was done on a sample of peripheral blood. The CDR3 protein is CASSQEGWGVGDEQYF. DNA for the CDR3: TGCGCCAGCAGCCAAGAAGGATGGGGAGTCGGGGACGAGCAGTACTTC.